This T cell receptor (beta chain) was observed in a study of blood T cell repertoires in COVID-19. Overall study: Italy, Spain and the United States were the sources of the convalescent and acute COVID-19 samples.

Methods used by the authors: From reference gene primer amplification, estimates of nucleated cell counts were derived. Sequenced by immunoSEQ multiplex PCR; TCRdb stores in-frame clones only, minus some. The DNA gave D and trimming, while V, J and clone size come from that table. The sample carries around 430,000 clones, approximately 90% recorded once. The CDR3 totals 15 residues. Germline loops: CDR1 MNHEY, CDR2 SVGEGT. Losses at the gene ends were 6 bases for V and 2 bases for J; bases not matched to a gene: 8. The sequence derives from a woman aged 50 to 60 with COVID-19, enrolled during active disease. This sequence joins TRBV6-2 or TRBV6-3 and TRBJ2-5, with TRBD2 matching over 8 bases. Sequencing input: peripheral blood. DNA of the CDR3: TGTGCCAGCAGCCGCGTAGCGGGGCTTCAAGAGACCCAGTACTTC. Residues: CASSRVAGLQETQYF.